These 26 T cell receptor beta chains were sequenced from one sample in a study of T cell responses to AZD1222 COVID-19 vaccine. Some clones are missing from TCRdb's copy, which holds only in-frame ones; the method was immunoSEQ multiplex PCR. The profile shows 90,000 to 150,000 clones, roughly 89% of them singletons. The material was peripheral blood, obtained on day 0 of AZD1222 vaccination. The receptors were sampled from an adult in good health.

The chain recombines TRBV18 with TRBJ2-7, with 13 bases aligning to TRBD2. Unmatched junction bases numbered 10, after V lost 5 bases and J lost 6 bases. This CDR3 is built from 16 residues. Looked up from germline, CDR1 is KGHSH and CDR2 is LQKENI. The CDR3 region is CASSNPGTSGIGEQYF. In DNA form, the CDR3 reads TGTGCCAGCTCAAATCCCGGGACTAGCGGGATCGGCGAGCAGTACTTC. Variable domain in full (rest from reference TRBV18 and TRBJ2-7): NAGVMQNPRHLVRRRGQEARLRCSPMKGHSHVYWYRQLPEEGLKFMVYLQKENIIDESGMPKERFSAEFPKEGPSILRIQQVVRGDSAAYFCASSNPGTSGIGEQYFGPGTRLTVT.

This chain connects TRBV10-3 to TRBJ2-1, with D uncertain. The CDR3 is 11 amino acids. Between the trimmed V and J ends, which lost 6 bases and 6 bases, there was a span of 6 bases. The germline CDR1 and CDR2 sequences are ENHRY and SYGVKD. CDR3 sequence (DNA): TGTGCCATCAGGGGCGGCAATGAGCAGTTCTTC. It yields the protein CAIRGGNEQFF.

This chain connects TRBV5-6 to TRBJ1-2; 10 bases agree with TRBD1. The trim removed 4 bases at V and 1 base at J, leaving 7 bases unmatched. Germline lookup yields CDR1 SGHDT and CDR2 YYEEEE. CDR3 length equals 16 residues. The CDR3 is CASSPGTGAYNYGYTF. The CDR3 DNA sequence: TGTGCCAGCAGCCCCGGGACAGGGGCCTATAACTATGGCTACACCTTC.

The genes are TRBV7-4 and TRBJ2-2, with 9 bases matching TRBD1. The CDR3 has 15 residues. Germline trimming cut 4 bases from V and 6 bases from J; bases unmatched to any gene: 6. Germline V gene sequence: CDR1 SGHVT, CDR2 SQSDAQ. This CDR3 reads CASSSRDRAAGELFF. DNA of the CDR3: TGTGCCAGCAGCTCCCGGGACAGGGCGGCCGGGGAGCTGTTTTTT.

CDR3: CASCIRGLGANVLTF. The CDR3 nucleotides read TGTGCCAGCTGCATTCGGGGGCTTGGGGCCAACGTCCTGACTTTC. The chain has TRBV6-5 and TRBJ2-6; D is tentatively TRBD1 or TRBD2 (6 bases each). CDR1 is MNHEY, CDR2 SVGAGI, per germline. This CDR3 is 15 amino acids long. V was shortened by 8 bases and J by 3 bases, with 14 bases between the two germline ends.

The chain recombines TRBV27 with TRBJ1-1, with D perhaps matching TRBD1 (5 bases). The V and J ends lost 5 bases and 1 base respectively, with 11 bases between them. The germline V gene has CDR1 MNHEY and CDR2 SMNVEV (reference sequence). CDR3 length: 14 amino acids. The CDR3 loop is CASSPGLSNTEAFF. CDR3 coding DNA: TGTGCCAGCAGTCCGGGACTGTCGAACACTGAAGCTTTCTTT.

Turning to this clone: A junction boundary mismatches the germline segment, possibly from a read error. The rearrangement joins TRBV3-1 (or the pseudogene TRBV3-2) to TRBJ1-2; 7 nucleotides match TRBD1. Germline V gene lookup returns CDR1 LGHDT and CDR2 YNNKEL (reference sequence). CDR3 length: 11 residues. CDR3 loop: CASSQGTGMRF. The CDR3, as DNA: TGTGCCAGCAGCCAAGGGACAGGAATGCGCTTC.

To note about this clone: A read error may account for a junction end that differs from germline. This sequence joins TRBV7-2 and TRBJ2-3; D uncertain. Germline CDR1 reads SGHTA; CDR2 reads FQGNSA. CDR3 length: 13 residues. Written as DNA, the CDR3 is TGTGCCAGCAGCTTTATGGCGAAAGATATGCAGTATTTT. Translated, it gives CASSFMAKDMQYF. The complete variable domain, with remaining parts taken from reference TRBV7-2 and TRBJ2-3, reads GAGVSQSPSNKVTEKGKDVELRCDPISGHTALYWYRQSLGQGLEFLIYFQGNSAPDKSGLPSDRFSAERTGGSVSTLTIQRTQQEDSAVYLCASSFMAKDMQYFGPGTRLTVL.

This chain uses TRBV7-9 with TRBJ2-3; D gene unclear. Germline CDR1 SEHNR, CDR2 FQNEAQ (reference sequence). The CDR3 sequence is 15 residues long. The V end lost 8 bases, the J end lost 4 bases, and 19 bases lay between the germline ends. The CDR3 DNA is TGTGCCAGCCAAGGGCTGCCGCCAGCCCCAGATACGCAGTATTTT. Amino acid sequence: CASQGLPPAPDTQYF.

V is TRBV4-3 and J is TRBJ2-3; D may be TRBD1 (5 bases). V was cut by 0 bases and J by 10 bases, with 11 bases left in between. This CDR3 contains 13 residues. CDR1 is LGHNA and CDR2 is YSLEER in the germline V gene. The CDR3 sequence is CASSQERLGAQYF. The CDR3 nucleotides are TGCGCCAGCAGCCAAGAACGGCTAGGGGCGCAGTATTTT.

Notes on this clone: An end of the junction does not agree with germline; a read error may underlie this. This chain links TRBV28 with TRBJ2-7; TRBD1 aligns across 7 bases. Per germline, CDR1 MDHEN and CDR2 SYDVKM. The CDR3 consists of 14 residues. The CDR3 sequence: CASSSPGQSFEQYF. In DNA, the CDR3 is TGTGCCAGCAGTTCCCCGGGACAGTCCTTCGAGCAGTACTTC.

The rearrangement uses TRBV25-1 and TRBJ2-1, with a weak D call TRBD2 (5 bases). Germline values: CDR1 MGHDK, CDR2 SYGVNS. The CDR3 length is 15 residues. Between the trimmed V and J ends, which lost 2 bases and 7 bases, there was a span of 15 bases. CDR3 sequence (DNA): TGTGCCAGCAGTGAAGGGGTGGCGGGTGGGAATGAGCAGTTCTTC. It codes for CASSEGVAGGNEQFF. Supplemented by reference TRBV25-1 and TRBJ2-1, the full variable domain reads EADIYQTPRYLVIGTGKKITLECSQTMGHDKMYWYQQDPGMELHLIHYSYGVNSTEKGDLSSESTVSRIRTEHFPLTLESARPSHTSQYLCASSEGVAGGNEQFFGPGTRLTVL.

The chain links TRBV19 to TRBJ1-3; 8 positions agree with TRBD1. Germline V gives CDR1 LNHDA, CDR2 SQIVND (reference sequence). Trimming took 6 bases from V and 4 from J; bases not matched to a gene: 5. The CDR3 covers 14 residues. The CDR3 region is CASRETGAGNTIYF. Written as DNA, the CDR3 is TGTGCCAGTAGAGAGACAGGGGCCGGAAACACCATATATTTT.

This chain uses TRBV7-3 with TRBJ2-5; D assignment may be TRBD1 or TRBD2 (7 bases each). V lost 4 bases and J lost 3, with 15 bases in between. Germline V lookup: CDR1 SGHTA, CDR2 FQGTGA. CDR3 size: 15 residues. The CDR3 DNA follows: TGTGCCAGCAGCTGGGGGAGGGGGCGCGAAGAGACCCAGTACTTC. This gives the protein CASSWGRGREETQYF.

V usage is TRBV18 and J usage is TRBJ1-1; TRBD1 matches 10 bases. CDR3 size: 15 residues. Trimming cost V 5 bases and J 3 bases; bases outside gene matches: 6. The germline CDR1 and CDR2 sequences are KGHSH and LQKENI. The CDR3 coding sequence is TGTGCCAGCTCAGGAGGGACAGGGGTCTACACTGAAGCTTTCTTT. Its protein product is CASSGGTGVYTEAFF.

The chain joins TRBV24-1 to TRBJ2-5; 8 positions match TRBD1. The CDR3 has 16 amino acids. Germline V lookup: CDR1 KGHDR, CDR2 SFDVKD. V lost 3 bases and J lost 5; bases outside the gene matches: 10. CDR3 sequence: CATSDPDAGGVETQYF. The CDR3 nucleotides read TGTGCCACCAGTGATCCTGACGCAGGGGGCGTCGAGACCCAGTACTTC.

This sequence joins TRBV6-1 and TRBJ2-7; TRBD2 might be the D (7 bases). This CDR3 region has 17 residues. V was shortened by 4 bases and J by 7 bases, with 26 bases between the two germline ends. Germline loops: CDR1 MNHNS, CDR2 SASEGT. The CDR3 region is CASSASKGGVESVEQYF. The CDR3 DNA reads TGTGCCAGCAGTGCCTCCAAGGGGGGGGTTGAGTCGGTGGAGCAGTACTTC.

The CDR3 nucleotides are TGTGCCAGCAGCCTTGGAGCAACTAATGAAAAACTGTTTTTT. Protein: CASSLGATNEKLFF. The J gene is TRBJ1-4, the V gene TRBV4-2; D unresolved. The CDR3 sequence is 14 residues long. The V end was cut by 4 bases, the J end by 0 bases, with 6 bases between. Germline V gene data show CDR1 as LGHNA and CDR2 as YNFKEQ.

The chain is built from TRBV7-6 and TRBJ2-1, with 7 positions matching TRBD2. V shed 1 base, J shed 10 bases, and the junction held 13 bases outside the gene matches. The CDR3 totals 16 residues. The V gene's germline CDR1 is SGHVS and CDR2 FNYEAQ. The CDR3 nucleotides read TGTGCCAGCAGCTTAGGGGTAGCGGGCATAGCTAAAGAGCAGTTCTTC. Its protein is CASSLGVAGIAKEQFF.

This rearrangement joins TRBV2 to TRBJ2-1; D is uncertain. The CDR3 loop spans 15 amino acids. The germline V gene has CDR1 SNHLY and CDR2 FYNNEI. The V gene lost 2 bases and the J gene lost 0 bases, with 8 bases spanning the gap. CDR3 nucleotides: TGTGCCAGCAGTGAAACGTGGAGCTCCTACAATGAGCAGTTCTTC. Protein: CASSETWSSYNEQFF.

The chain joins TRBV6-2 or TRBV6-3 to TRBJ2-1; 8 nucleotides match TRBD2. The CDR3 runs to 14 residues. CDR1 MNHEY and CDR2 SVGEGT come from the germline V gene. The trim removed 2 bases at V and 6 bases at J, leaving 3 bases unmatched. Here the CDR3 reads CASSYTGTSNEQFF. Here the CDR3 DNA reads TGTGCCAGCAGTTACACCGGGACTAGCAATGAGCAGTTCTTC.

This sequence joins TRBV4-1 and TRBJ2-1; no definite D call. From germline, CDR1 is MGHRA and CDR2 YSYEKL. The CDR3 is 13 amino acids. V lost 0 bases and J lost 12, with 12 bases in between. CDR3 coding DNA: TGCGCCAGCAGCCAAGAAGGAAGGCTGGCGCAGTTCTTC. Translation gives CASSQEGRLAQFF.

The rearrangement links TRBV5-1 to TRBJ2-7, with D tentatively TRBD2 (6 bases). The V end was cut by 0 bases, the J end by 3 bases, with 13 bases between. Germline V gene sequence: CDR1 SGHRS, CDR2 YFSETQ. The CDR3 length is 15 residues. CDR3 sequence: CASSLDAGTVYEQYF. The CDR3, as DNA: TGCGCCAGCAGCTTGGACGCGGGGACGGTCTACGAGCAGTACTTC. Full variable domain (missing parts from reference TRBV5-1 and TRBJ2-7): KAGVTQTPRYLIKTRGQQVTLSCSPISGHRSVSWYQQTPGQGLQFLFEYFSETQRNKGNFPGRFSGRQFSNSRSEMNVSTLELGDSALYLCASSLDAGTVYEQYFGPGTRLTVT.

This clone was found once. This rearrangement joins TRBV4-1 to TRBJ1-2; D may be TRBD1 (6 bases). CDR1 is MGHRA and CDR2 is YSYEKL in the germline V gene. V was shortened by 4 bases and J by 8 bases, with 14 bases between the two germline ends. This CDR3 has 13 residues. CDR3 amino acids: CASSRETGPGYTF. The DNA for the CDR3 is TGCGCCAGCAGCCGAGAGACAGGCCCAGGCTACACCTTC.

The chain couples TRBV5-1 to TRBJ1-6, with D maybe TRBD1 (5 bases). CDR1 and CDR2 from the germline V gene are SGHRS and YFSETQ. This CDR3 region has 13 residues. V was clipped by 0 bases and J by 11 bases, with 9 bases between them. CDR3 nucleotide sequence: TGCGCCAGCAGCTTGGAAGCAGGGACACCCCTCCACTTT. It yields the protein CASSLEAGTPLHF.

The chain has TRBV4-3 and TRBJ2-7, with 7 nucleotides matching TRBD1. There are 15 residues in the CDR3. CDR1 and CDR2 from the germline V gene are LGHNA and YSLEER. V shed 4 bases, J shed 0 bases, and the junction held 6 bases outside the gene matches. CDR3 bases: TGCGCCAGCAGCCGCACGGGACAGAGCTCCTACGAGCAGTACTTC. This encodes CASSRTGQSSYEQYF.